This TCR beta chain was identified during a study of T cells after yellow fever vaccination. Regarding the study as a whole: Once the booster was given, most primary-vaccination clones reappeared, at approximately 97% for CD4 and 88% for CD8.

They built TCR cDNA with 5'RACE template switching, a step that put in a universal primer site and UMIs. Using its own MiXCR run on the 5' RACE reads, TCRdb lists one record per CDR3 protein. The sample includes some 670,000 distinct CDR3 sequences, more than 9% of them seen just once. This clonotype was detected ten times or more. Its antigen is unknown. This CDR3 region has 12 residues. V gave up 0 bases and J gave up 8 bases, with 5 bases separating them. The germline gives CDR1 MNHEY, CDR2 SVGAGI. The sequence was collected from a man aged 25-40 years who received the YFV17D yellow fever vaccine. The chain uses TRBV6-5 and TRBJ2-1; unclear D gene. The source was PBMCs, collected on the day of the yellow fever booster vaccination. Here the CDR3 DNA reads TGTGCCAGCAGTTACTCGAGACATGAGCAGTTCTTC. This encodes CASSYSRHEQFF.